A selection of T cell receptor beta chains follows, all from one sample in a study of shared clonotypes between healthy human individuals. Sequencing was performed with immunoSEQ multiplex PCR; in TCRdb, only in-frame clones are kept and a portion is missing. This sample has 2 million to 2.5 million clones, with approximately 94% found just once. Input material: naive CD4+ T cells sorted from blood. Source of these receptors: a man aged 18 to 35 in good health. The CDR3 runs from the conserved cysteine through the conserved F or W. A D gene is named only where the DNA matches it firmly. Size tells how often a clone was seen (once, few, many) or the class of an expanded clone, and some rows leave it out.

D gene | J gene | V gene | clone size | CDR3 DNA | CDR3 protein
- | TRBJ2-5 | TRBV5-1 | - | TGCGCCAGCACAAGAGACGGACAGCTCCAAGAGACCCAGTACTTC | CASTRDGQLQETQYF
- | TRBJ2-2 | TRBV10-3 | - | TGTGCCACTGGGGGATCGTCGGGACGGAACACCGGGGAGCTGTTTTTT | CATGGSSGRNTGELFF
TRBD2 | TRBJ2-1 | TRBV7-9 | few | TGTGCCACGGACCGCGCGGGGGGGCGGATGGATGAGCAGTTCTTC | CATDRAGGRMDEQFF
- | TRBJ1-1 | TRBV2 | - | TGTGCCAGCAGGGTTCAGGGGCGGAACACTGAAGCTTTCTTT | CASRVQGRNTEAFF
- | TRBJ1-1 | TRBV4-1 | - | TGCGCCAGCAGCCCAGGGGTTGCCACTGAAGCTTTCTTT | CASSPGVATEAFF
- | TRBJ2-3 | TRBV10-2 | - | TGCGCCAGCAGTTTGGGGACGGGGGGCCGTGATACGCAGTATTTT | CASSLGTGGRDTQYF
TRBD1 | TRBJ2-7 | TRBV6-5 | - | TGTGCCAGCAGTACCCCGAGACAGGGCTCCTACGAGCAGTACTTC | CASSTPRQGSYEQYF
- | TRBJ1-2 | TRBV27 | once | TGTGCCAGCAGTTTAAGAGGGGGGCAGGGCGACGGCTACACCTTC | CASSLRGGQGDGYTF
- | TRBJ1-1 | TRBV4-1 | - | TGCGCCAGCAGCCATCAGAGCCCAAACACTGAAGCTTTCTTT | CASSHQSPNTEAFF
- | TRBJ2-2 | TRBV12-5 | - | TGTGCTAGTGGTTCCGGCGGGGAGCTGTTTTTT | CASGSGGELFF
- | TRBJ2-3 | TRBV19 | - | TGTGCCAGTAGTTTTGGACAGACTATCACAGATACGCAGTATTTT | CASSFGQTITDTQYF
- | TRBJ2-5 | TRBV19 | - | TGTGCCAGTAGTGTCGGGGACCTAGGGACCCAGTACTTC | CASSVGDLGTQYF
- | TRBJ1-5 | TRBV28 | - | TGTGCCAGCAGGGCAGGGCCGGAGCAGCCCCAGCATTTT | CASRAGPEQPQHF
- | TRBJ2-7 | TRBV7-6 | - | TGTGCCAGCAGCTTAGTTTGGGGAGAAAACTCCGAGCAGTACTTC | CASSLVWGENSEQYF
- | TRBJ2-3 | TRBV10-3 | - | TGTGCCGCCGGACAGAGCACAGATACGCAGTATTTT | CAAGQSTDTQYF